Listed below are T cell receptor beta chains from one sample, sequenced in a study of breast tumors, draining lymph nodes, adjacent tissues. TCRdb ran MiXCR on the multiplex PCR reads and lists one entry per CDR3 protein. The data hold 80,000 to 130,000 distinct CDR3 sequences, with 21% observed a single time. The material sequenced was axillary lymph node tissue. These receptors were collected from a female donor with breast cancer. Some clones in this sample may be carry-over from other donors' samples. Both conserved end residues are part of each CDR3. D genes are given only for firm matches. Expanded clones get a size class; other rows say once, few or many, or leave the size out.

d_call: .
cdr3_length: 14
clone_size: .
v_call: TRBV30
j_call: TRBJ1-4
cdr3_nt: TGTGCCTGGAGTGGGTCAGGGTTGTATGAAAAACTGTTTTTT
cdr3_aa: CAWSGSGLYEKLFF

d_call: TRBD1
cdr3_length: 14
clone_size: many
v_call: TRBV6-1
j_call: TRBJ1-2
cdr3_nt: TGTGCCAGCAGTGGACGACAGGGCAGCTATGGCTACACCTTC
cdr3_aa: CASSGRQGSYGYTF

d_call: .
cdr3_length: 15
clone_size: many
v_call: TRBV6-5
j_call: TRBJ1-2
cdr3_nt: TGTGCCAGCAGGAACCGACAGGTCGCTAACTATGGCTACACCTTC
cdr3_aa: CASRNRQVANYGYTF

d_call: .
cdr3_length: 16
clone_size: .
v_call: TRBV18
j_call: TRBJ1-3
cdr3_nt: TGTGCCAGGTCACCGTCATTGCCCGGCTCTGGAAACACCATATATTTT
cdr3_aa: CARSPSLPGSGNTIYF

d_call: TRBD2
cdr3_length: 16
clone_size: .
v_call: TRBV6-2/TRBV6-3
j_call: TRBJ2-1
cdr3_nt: TGTGCCAGCAAAACCATAGCGGGGGGTTCCTACAATGAGCAGTTCTTC
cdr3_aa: CASKTIAGGSYNEQFF

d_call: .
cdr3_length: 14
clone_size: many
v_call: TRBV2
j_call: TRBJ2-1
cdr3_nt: TGTGCCAGCAGATCCGGGGAGGTTGGGAATGAGCAGTTCTTC
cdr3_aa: CASRSGEVGNEQFF

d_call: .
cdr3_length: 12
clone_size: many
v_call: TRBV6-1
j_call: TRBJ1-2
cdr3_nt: TGTGCCAGCGGTCCCGCGATTCGGGGCTACACCTTC
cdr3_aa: CASGPAIRGYTF

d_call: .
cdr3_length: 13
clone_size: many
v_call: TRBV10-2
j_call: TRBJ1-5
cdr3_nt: TGCGCCAGCAGTGAGTTGGGATCCCAGCCCCAGCATTTT
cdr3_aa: CASSELGSQPQHF

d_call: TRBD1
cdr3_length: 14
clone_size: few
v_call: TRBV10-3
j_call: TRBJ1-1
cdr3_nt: TGTGCCATCAGTTCACAGGGGGCGAACACTGAAGCTTTCTTT
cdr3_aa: CAISSQGANTEAFF

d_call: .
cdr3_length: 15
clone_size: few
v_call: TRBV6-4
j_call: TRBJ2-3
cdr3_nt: TGTGCCAGCAGTGACTCGACCGAGCGGGCAGATACGCAGTATTTT
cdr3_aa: CASSDSTERADTQYF

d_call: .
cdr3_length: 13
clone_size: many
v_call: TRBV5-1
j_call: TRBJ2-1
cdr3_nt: TGCGCCAGCAGCCCCCGGACGGATTTAGTGCAGTTCTTC
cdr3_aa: CASSPRTDLVQFF

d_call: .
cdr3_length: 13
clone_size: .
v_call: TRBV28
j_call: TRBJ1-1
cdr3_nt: TGTGCCAGCTCCCCAGGGCTGAACACTGAAGCTTTCTTT
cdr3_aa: CASSPGLNTEAFF

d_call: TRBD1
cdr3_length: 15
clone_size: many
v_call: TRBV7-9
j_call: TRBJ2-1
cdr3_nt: TGTGCCAGCAGCTTTGGGACAGGGGGCGGTGAGGTGCAGTTCTTC
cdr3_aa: CASSFGTGGGEVQFF

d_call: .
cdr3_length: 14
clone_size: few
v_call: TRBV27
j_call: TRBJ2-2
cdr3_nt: TGTGCCAGCAGTAAGATCCCCAGGACCGGGGAGCTGTTTTTT
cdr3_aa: CASSKIPRTGELFF

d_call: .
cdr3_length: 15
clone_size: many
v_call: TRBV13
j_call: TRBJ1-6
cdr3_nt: TGTGCCAGCAGCCAAGGACACGGGTATAATTCACCCCTCCACTTT
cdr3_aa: CASSQGHGYNSPLHF

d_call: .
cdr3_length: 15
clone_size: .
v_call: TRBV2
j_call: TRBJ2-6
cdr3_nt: TGTGCCAGCACCGGACGGAGCTCTGGGGCCAACGTCCTGACTTTC
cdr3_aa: CASTGRSSGANVLTF

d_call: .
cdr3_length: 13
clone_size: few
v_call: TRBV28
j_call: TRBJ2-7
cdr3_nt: TGTGCCACCTCCGGGTCTATCTCCTACGAGCAGTACTTC
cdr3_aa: CATSGSISYEQYF

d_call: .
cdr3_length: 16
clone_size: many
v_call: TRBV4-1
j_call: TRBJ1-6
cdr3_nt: TGCGCCAGCAGCCAAGACGAGAGGGCTTTTCGGTCACCCCTCCACTTT
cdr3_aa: CASSQDERAFRSPLHF

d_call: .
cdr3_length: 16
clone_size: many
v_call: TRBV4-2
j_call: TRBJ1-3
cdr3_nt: TGTGCCAGCAGCCCGGACAGATCTTTATTTGGAAACACCATATATTTT
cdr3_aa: CASSPDRSLFGNTIYF

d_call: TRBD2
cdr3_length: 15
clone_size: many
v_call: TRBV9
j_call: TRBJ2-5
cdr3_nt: TGTGCCAGCAGCGTAGATGGACTAGCGTCGGGGACCCAGTACTTC
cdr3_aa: CASSVDGLASGTQYF

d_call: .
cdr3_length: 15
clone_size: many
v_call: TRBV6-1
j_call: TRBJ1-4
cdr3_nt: TGTGCCAGCACCCCTGGATCCCTGGTGGGTGAAAAACTGTTTTTT
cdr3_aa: CASTPGSLVGEKLFF

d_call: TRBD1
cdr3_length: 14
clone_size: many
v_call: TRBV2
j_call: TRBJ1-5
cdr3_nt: TGTGCCAGCAGTCGGACAGGAGGTAATCAGCCCCAGCATTTT
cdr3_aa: CASSRTGGNQPQHF

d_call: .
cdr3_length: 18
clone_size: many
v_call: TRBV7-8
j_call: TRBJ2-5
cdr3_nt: TGTGCCAGCAGCTTAGAAATTTTTTTCCCCGTTAAAGAAGAGACCCAGTACTTC
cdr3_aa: CASSLEIFFPVKEETQYF

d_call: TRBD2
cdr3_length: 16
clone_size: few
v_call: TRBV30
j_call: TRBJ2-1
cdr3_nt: TGTGCCTGGACTGGACTAGCGGGAGGTGGCTACAATGAGCAGTTCTTC
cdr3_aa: CAWTGLAGGGYNEQFF

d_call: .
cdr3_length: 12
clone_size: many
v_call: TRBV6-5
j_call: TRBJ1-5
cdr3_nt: TGTGCCAGCCGGTCGGGGGATCAGCCCCAGCATTTT
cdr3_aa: CASRSGDQPQHF

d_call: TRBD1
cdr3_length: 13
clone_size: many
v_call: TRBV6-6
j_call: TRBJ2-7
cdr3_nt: TGTGCCAGCGGCATAACAGGGGGCTACGAGCAGTACTTC
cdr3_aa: CASGITGGYEQYF

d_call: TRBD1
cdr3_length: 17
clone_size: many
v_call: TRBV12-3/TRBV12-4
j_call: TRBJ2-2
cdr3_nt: TGTGCCAGCAGGCCGCCCCCGGGACAGGGTGGTACCGGGGAGCTGTTTTTT
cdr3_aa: CASRPPPGQGGTGELFF

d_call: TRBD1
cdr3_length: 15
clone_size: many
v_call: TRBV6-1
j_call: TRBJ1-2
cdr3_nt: TGTGCCAGCAGTGGGGGACAGGCGGGCCTCTATGGCTACACCTTC
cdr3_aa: CASSGGQAGLYGYTF

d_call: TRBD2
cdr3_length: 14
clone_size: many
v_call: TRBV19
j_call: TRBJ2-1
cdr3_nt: TGTGCCAGTAGAAGAGCGGGGGATCACAATGAGCAGTTCTTC
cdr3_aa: CASRRAGDHNEQFF

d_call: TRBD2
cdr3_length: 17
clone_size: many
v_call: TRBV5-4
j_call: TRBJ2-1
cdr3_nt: TGTGCCAGCAGCTGGGGACTAGCGGGCTCAAGCGACAATGAGCAGTTCTTC
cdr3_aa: CASSWGLAGSSDNEQFF

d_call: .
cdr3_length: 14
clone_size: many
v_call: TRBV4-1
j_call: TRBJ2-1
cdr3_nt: TGCGCCAGCAGCCGACCCCCCCTCGGCAATGAGCAGTTCTTC
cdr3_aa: CASSRPPLGNEQFF

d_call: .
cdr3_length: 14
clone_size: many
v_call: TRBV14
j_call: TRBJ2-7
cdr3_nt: TGTGCCAGCAGCCAGGAGGGGGCCGGCTACGAGCAGTACTTC
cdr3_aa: CASSQEGAGYEQYF

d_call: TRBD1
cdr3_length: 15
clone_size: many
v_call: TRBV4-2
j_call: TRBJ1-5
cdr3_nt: TGTGCCAGCAGCCAAGAGGACAGGGCGGGTCAGCCCCAGCATTTT
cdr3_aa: CASSQEDRAGQPQHF